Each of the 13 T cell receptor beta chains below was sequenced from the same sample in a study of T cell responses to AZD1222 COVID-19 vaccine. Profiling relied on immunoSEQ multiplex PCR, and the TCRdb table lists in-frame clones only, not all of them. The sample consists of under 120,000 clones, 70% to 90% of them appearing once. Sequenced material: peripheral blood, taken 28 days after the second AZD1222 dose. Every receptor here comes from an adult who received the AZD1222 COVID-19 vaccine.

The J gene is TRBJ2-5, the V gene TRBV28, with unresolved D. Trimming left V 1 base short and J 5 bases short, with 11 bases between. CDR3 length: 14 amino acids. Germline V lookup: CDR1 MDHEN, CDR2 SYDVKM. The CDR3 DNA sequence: TGTGCCAGCAGTTTATCTTCAATGAGGGAGACCCAGTACTTC. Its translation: CASSLSSMRETQYF.

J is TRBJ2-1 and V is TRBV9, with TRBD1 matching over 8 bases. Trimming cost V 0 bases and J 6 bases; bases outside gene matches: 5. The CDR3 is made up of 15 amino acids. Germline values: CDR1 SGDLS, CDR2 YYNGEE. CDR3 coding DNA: TGTGCCAGCAGCGTAGGGCAGGGGGCCACCAATGAGCAGTTCTTC. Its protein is CASSVGQGATNEQFF.

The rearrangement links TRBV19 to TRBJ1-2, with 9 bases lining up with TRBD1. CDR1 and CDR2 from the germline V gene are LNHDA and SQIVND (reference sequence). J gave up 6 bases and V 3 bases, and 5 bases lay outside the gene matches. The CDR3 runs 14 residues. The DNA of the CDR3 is TGTGCCAGTAGTATCACAGGGGGCGGACATGGCTACACCTTC. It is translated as CASSITGGGHGYTF.

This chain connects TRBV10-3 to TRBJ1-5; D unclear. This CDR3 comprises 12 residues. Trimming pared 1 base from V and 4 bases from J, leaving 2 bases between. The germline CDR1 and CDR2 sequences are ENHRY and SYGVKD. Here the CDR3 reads CAISEYNQPQHF. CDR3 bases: TGTGCCATCAGTGAGTATAATCAGCCCCAGCATTTT.

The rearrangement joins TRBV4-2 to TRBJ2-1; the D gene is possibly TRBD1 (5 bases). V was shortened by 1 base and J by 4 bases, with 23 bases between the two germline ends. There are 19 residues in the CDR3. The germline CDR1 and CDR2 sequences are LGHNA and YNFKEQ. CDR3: CASSQGKDIFWALYNEQFF. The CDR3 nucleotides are TGTGCCAGCAGCCAAGGGAAGGACATTTTCTGGGCTCTTTACAATGAGCAGTTCTTC.

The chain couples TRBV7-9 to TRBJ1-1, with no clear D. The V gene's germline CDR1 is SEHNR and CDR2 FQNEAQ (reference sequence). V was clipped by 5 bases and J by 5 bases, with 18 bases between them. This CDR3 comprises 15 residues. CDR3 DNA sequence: TGTGCCAGCAGCCCAGACACGGGAGGTGGGACTGAAGCTTTCTTT. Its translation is CASSPDTGGGTEAFF.

CDR3 in amino acids: CASRSTGATSNQPQHF. The CDR3 DNA reads TGTGCCAGCAGATCTACAGGGGCGACGAGCAATCAGCCCCAGCATTTT. This chain joins TRBV27 and TRBJ1-5; TRBD1 matches 7 bases. V shed 6 bases, J shed 1 base, and the junction held 9 bases outside the gene matches. The CDR3 length is 16 residues. Germline-derived CDR1 and CDR2 are MNHEY and SMNVEV (reference sequence).

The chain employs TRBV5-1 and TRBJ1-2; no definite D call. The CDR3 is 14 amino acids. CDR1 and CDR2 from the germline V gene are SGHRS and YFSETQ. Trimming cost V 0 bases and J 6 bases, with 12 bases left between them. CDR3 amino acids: CASSLEAPNNGYTF. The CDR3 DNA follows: TGCGCCAGCAGCTTGGAAGCCCCAAACAATGGCTACACCTTC.

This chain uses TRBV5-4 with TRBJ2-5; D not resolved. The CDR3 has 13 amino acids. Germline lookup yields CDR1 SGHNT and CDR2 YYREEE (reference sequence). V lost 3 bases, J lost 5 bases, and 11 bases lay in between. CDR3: CASSSRGQETQYF. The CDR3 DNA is TGTGCCAGCAGCTCCCGAGGTCAGGAGACCCAGTACTTC.

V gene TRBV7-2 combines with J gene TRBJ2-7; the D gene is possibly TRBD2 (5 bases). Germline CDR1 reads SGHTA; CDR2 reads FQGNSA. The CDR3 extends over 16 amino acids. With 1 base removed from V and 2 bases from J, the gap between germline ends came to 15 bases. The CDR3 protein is CASSLVSGGLAYEQYF. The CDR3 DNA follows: TGTGCCAGCAGCTTAGTGTCGGGCGGGTTGGCCTACGAGCAGTACTTC.

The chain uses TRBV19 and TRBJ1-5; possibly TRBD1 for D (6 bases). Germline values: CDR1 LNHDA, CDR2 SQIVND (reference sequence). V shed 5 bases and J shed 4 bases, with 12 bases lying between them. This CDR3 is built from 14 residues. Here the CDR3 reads CASSFRGGNQPQHF. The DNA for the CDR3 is TGTGCCAGTAGTTTCAGGGGAGGGAATCAGCCCCAGCATTTT.

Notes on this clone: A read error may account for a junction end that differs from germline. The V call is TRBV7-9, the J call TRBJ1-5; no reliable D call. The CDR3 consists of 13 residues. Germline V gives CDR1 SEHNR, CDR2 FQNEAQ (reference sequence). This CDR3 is CASSLTTGNPWVF. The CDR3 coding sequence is TGTGCCAGCAGCTTAACAACGGGTAACCCTTGGGTTTTT.

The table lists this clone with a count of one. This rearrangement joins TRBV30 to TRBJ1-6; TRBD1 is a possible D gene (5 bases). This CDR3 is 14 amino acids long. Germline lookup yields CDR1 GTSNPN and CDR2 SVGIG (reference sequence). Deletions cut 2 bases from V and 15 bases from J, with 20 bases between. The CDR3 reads CAWSSGRSGYFLHF. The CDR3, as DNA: TGTGCCTGGAGTTCGGGACGGTCCGGTTATTTCCTCCACTTT. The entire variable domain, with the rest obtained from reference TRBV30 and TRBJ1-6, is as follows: SQTIHQWPATLVQPVGSPLSLECTVEGTSNPNLYWYRQAAGRGLQLLFYSVGIGQISSEVPQNLSASRPQDRQFILSSKKLLLSDSGFYLCAWSSGRSGYFLHFGNGTRLTVT.